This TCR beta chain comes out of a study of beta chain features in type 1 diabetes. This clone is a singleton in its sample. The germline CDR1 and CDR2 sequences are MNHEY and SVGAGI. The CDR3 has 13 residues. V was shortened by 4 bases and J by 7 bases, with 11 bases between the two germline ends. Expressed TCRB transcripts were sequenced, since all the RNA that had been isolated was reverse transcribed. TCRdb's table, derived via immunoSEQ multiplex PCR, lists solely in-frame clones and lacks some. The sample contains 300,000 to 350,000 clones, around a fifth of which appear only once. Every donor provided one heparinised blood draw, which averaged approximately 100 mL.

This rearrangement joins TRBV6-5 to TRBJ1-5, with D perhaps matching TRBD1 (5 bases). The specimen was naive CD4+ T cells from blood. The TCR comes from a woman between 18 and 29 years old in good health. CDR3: CASSSPGGQPQHF. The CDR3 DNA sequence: TGTGCCAGCAGTTCGCCGGGGGGGCAGCCCCAGCATTTT.